This T cell receptor (beta chain) is drawn from a study of shared clonotypes between healthy human individuals. Germline CDR1 is SEHNR and CDR2 is FQNEAQ (reference sequence). Trimming shortened V by 0 bases and J by 7 bases, and 16 bases separated the two germline ends. The CDR3 sequence is 16 residues long. About this clone itself: Its cognate antigen is unknown.

Study-level findings and limits: Clonotypes which were not shared had lower generation probabilities than clonotypes that all four donors shared. Genetic and exposure-history diversity was limited by the small donor number.

The repertoire was sequenced with immunoSEQ multiplex PCR; TCRdb's copy has only in-frame clones and lacks some. In the table there are millions of clones, more than 80% of which are singletons. The sample was naive CD4+ T cells sorted from blood. As to subset: CD45RA+ positively selected. The source is a man aged 18 to 29 in good health. The chain is built from TRBV7-9 and TRBJ2-1, with a possible D match to TRBD2 (7 bases). This CDR3 reads CASSLAPGGVRNEQFF. CDR3 in DNA: TGTGCCAGCAGCTTAGCGCCGGGGGGCGTAAGGAATGAGCAGTTCTTC.